This T cell receptor (beta chain) was sequenced in a study of T cells in Graves' hyperthyroidism and ophthalmopathy. Study outcomes and limitations: Separation of ophthalmopathy from stable hyperthyroidism was achieved by a 13 V-J model. Progression to ophthalmopathy was predicted a median of roughly 6.6 months early.

A few counts support this clonotype. What it binds is unknown. This CDR3 contains 15 residues. Deletions cut 4 bases from V and 7 bases from J, with 19 bases between. Germline V gene lookup returns CDR1 SGHDN and CDR2 FVKESK. There were TCR beta CDR3 regions amplified from RNA transcripts. HTBI primers were employed in a first-round RT-PCR of the TCR CDR3. Each CDR3 protein gets one entry after TCRdb re-called the multiplex PCR reads with MiXCR. The repertoire consists of roughly 500,000 distinct CDR3 sequences, with about 45% occurring once and the leading ten covering about 45%. The chain combines TRBV14 with TRBJ1-2; D is possibly TRBD1 (6 bases). The specimen was peripheral blood or thyroid tissue (not recorded which). This TCR was recovered from an adult woman with Graves' disease, either hyperthyroidism or ophthalmopathy (not recorded which). In DNA, the CDR3 is TGTGCCAGCAGCCTGAGGGGGGCGGCTTTACGTGGCTACACCTTC. It is translated as CASSLRGAALRGYTF.